The rows below give T cell receptor beta chains drawn from one sample of a study of T-cell reconstitution after alpha-beta-depleted transplantation in children. In TCRdb, the PCR reads were re-called with MiXCR into one record per CDR3 protein. The data show nearly 400,000 distinct CDR3 sequences, with about a fifth seen just once and less than 4.5% held by the top ten. The sample consisted of PBMCs from the stem cell graft donor, taken from the stem cell graft. The receptors shown here come from a human donor who donated a stem cell graft to a child with acute myeloid leukemia. CDR3s include the opening cysteine and the closing phenylalanine or tryptophan. A D gene is named only where the DNA matches it firmly. Size tells how often a clone was seen (once, few, many) or the class of an expanded clone, and some rows leave it out.

abundance: NA
j_gene: TRBJ2-4
d_gene: NA
v_gene: TRBV20-1
CDR3nt: TGCAGTGCTCCCAGGCCGGGCGGAGCCAAAAACATTCAGTACTTC
CDR3aa: CSAPRPGGAKNIQYF

abundance: few
j_gene: TRBJ2-7
d_gene: NA
v_gene: TRBV5-5
CDR3nt: TGTGCCAGCAGCCCCACAGGGTTCCGTTCCTACGAGCAGTACTTC
CDR3aa: CASSPTGFRSYEQYF

abundance: NA
j_gene: TRBJ1-1
d_gene: NA
v_gene: TRBV6-2/TRBV6-3
CDR3nt: TGTGCCAGCAGACGCCCGGGGCTCATGAACACTGAAGCTTTCTTT
CDR3aa: CASRRPGLMNTEAFF

abundance: few
j_gene: TRBJ2-3
d_gene: TRBD2
v_gene: TRBV4-1
CDR3nt: TGCGCCAGCAGCCTCATCACTAGCGGGAGTTCAGATACGCAGTATTTT
CDR3aa: CASSLITSGSSDTQYF

abundance: many
j_gene: TRBJ2-1
d_gene: NA
v_gene: TRBV10-3
CDR3nt: TGTGCCATCAGTGGGGCCCAGCGCTACAATGAGCAGTTCTTC
CDR3aa: CAISGAQRYNEQFF

abundance: many
j_gene: TRBJ2-1
d_gene: TRBD1
v_gene: TRBV12-3/TRBV12-4
CDR3nt: TGTGCCAGCAGAACCCTGGGACAGGCCGATGAGCAGTTCTTC
CDR3aa: CASRTLGQADEQFF

abundance: few
j_gene: TRBJ2-3
d_gene: TRBD2
v_gene: TRBV29-1
CDR3nt: TGCAGCGTTGGGGGACTAGCGGGGTACAGCACAGATACGCAGTATTTT
CDR3aa: CSVGGLAGYSTDTQYF

abundance: few
j_gene: TRBJ2-2
d_gene: TRBD1
v_gene: TRBV6-5
CDR3nt: TGTGCCAGCAGTTACGCCAGGGGGCTCGGCACCGGGGAGCTGTTTTTT
CDR3aa: CASSYARGLGTGELFF

abundance: many
j_gene: TRBJ2-7
d_gene: TRBD1
v_gene: TRBV12-3/TRBV12-4
CDR3nt: TGTGCCAGCAGTTTAGGGACAGGCTTTTACGAGCAGTACTTC
CDR3aa: CASSLGTGFYEQYF

abundance: NA
j_gene: TRBJ2-5
d_gene: NA
v_gene: TRBV12-3/TRBV12-4
CDR3nt: TGTGCCAGCAGTTTAGCGGGAGTAGAGACCCAGTACTTC
CDR3aa: CASSLAGVETQYF

abundance: NA
j_gene: TRBJ2-6
d_gene: NA
v_gene: TRBV5-1
CDR3nt: TGCGCCAGCAGCTTGGGAGGGGGACCCACCTCTGGGGCCAACGTCCTGACTTTC
CDR3aa: CASSLGGGPTSGANVLTF

abundance: NA
j_gene: TRBJ2-5
d_gene: NA
v_gene: TRBV7-3
CDR3nt: TGTGCCAGCAGCTTAACGTTTATGGAGACCCAGTACTTC
CDR3aa: CASSLTFMETQYF

abundance: NA
j_gene: TRBJ1-2
d_gene: NA
v_gene: TRBV7-9
CDR3nt: TGTGCCAGCAGCCCCAGGGATAGGGAAGAAGGCTACACCTTC
CDR3aa: CASSPRDREEGYTF

abundance: few
j_gene: TRBJ2-2
d_gene: TRBD2
v_gene: TRBV5-1
CDR3nt: TGCGCCAGCAGAGCCGACAGGAGGATGGGCGGGAGGAACCCCGGGGAGCTGTTTTTT
CDR3aa: CASRADRRMGGRNPGELFF

abundance: NA
j_gene: TRBJ2-6
d_gene: NA
v_gene: TRBV6-1
CDR3nt: TGTGCCATCAAGGGGTCCGGGGCCAACGTCCTGACTTTC
CDR3aa: CAIKGSGANVLTF

abundance: many
j_gene: TRBJ2-3
d_gene: TRBD2
v_gene: TRBV7-3
CDR3nt: TGTGCCAGCAGCCCGGGACTAGTCCCAGATACGCAGTATTTT
CDR3aa: CASSPGLVPDTQYF

abundance: NA
j_gene: TRBJ2-3
d_gene: NA
v_gene: TRBV9
CDR3nt: TGTGCCAGCAGCGTTAATGATGGCAGTAGGGCTTCCGATACGCAGTATTTT
CDR3aa: CASSVNDGSRASDTQYF

abundance: few
j_gene: TRBJ2-7
d_gene: NA
v_gene: TRBV7-9
CDR3nt: TGTGCCAGCAGCTCACTCTCGGGGCAGAACGAGCAGTACTTC
CDR3aa: CASSSLSGQNEQYF

abundance: many
j_gene: TRBJ2-3
d_gene: TRBD1
v_gene: TRBV29-1
CDR3nt: TGCAGCGTTAACAGGGGGCCCAGCACAGATACGCAGTATTTT
CDR3aa: CSVNRGPSTDTQYF

abundance: few
j_gene: TRBJ2-1
d_gene: NA
v_gene: TRBV4-1
CDR3nt: TGCGCCAGCAGCCAAGTAGGAGGTTTACTTAAAGGGCAGTTCTTC
CDR3aa: CASSQVGGLLKGQFF

abundance: many
j_gene: TRBJ2-1
d_gene: TRBD2
v_gene: TRBV12-3/TRBV12-4
CDR3nt: TGTGCCAGCAGTTTCAAGCGGGAAGGTGAGCAGTTCTTC
CDR3aa: CASSFKREGEQFF

abundance: many
j_gene: TRBJ2-7
d_gene: NA
v_gene: TRBV29-1
CDR3nt: TGCAGCGTTGAAGAGGGGGCGCACTACGAGCAGTACTTC
CDR3aa: CSVEEGAHYEQYF

abundance: once
j_gene: TRBJ2-5
d_gene: TRBD1
v_gene: TRBV6-1
CDR3nt: TGTGCCAGCAGTCGATCCGGGACAGGGGGCGGCCAAGAGACCCAGTACTTC
CDR3aa: CASSRSGTGGGQETQYF